This paragraph reports one TCR beta chain. Its specificity is not known. A sample-barcoded 5' primer and a J-beta primer mix were used in a second PCR of about 7 to 12 cycles. TCRdb reprocessed the 5' RACE reads via MiXCR and lists one record per CDR3 protein. The table shows roughly 1.5 million distinct CDR3 sequences, with about 42% occurring only once. Healthy Caucasian individuals from Russia aged about 6 to 100 served as donors. Germline V gives CDR1 SGHVS, CDR2 FNYEAQ. The V and J ends lost 3 bases and 4 bases, in that order; junction bases with no gene match: 8. This CDR3 comprises 15 residues. The sample originates from a study of blood T cells in healthy people across ages. Study outcomes and limitations: TCR beta diversity was tightly associated with the proportion of naive T cells. Roughly linearly, TCR beta diversity per million T cells fell as age increased. Long-lived and aged donors differed, with more naive CD4+ cells and higher diversity in the long-lived.

The genes are TRBV7-6 and TRBJ2-5; 7 bases agree with TRBD2. This receptor was identified in a woman under 30 in good health. Material for sequencing was blood. CDR3 amino acids: CASSFGAGLPETQYF. The CDR3 nucleotides are TGTGCCAGCAGCTTTGGAGCGGGACTGCCAGAGACCCAGTACTTC.